This is a list of T cell receptor beta chains from one sample in a study of PD-L1 blockade in urothelial cancer. Only in-frame clones appear in the TCRdb table, and some are missing; sequencing was by immunoSEQ multiplex PCR. The data show tens of thousands of clones, roughly 76% seen once. The material was PBMCs, obtained around atezolizumab (anti-PD-L1) treatment. The source is a man in his 70s with urothelial cancer. CDR3s include the opening cysteine and the closing phenylalanine or tryptophan. Each record gives: CDR3 length, D gene, V gene, J gene, clone size, CDR3 protein, CDR3 DNA. The D gene is left open where the match is weak. The size field is filled for only some rows; it gives once, few, many or a size class.

len: 12; d_gene: .; v_gene: TRBV10-2; j_gene: TRBJ1-5; abundance: .; CDR3aa: CASSPGDQPQHF; CDR3nt: TGCGCCAGCTCCCCGGGGGATCAGCCCCAGCATTTT
len: 16; d_gene: .; v_gene: TRBV19; j_gene: TRBJ1-5; abundance: .; CDR3aa: CASSIADGFSPQPQHF; CDR3nt: TGTGCCAGTAGTATAGCAGATGGCTTCTCCCCTCAGCCCCAGCATTTT
len: 17; d_gene: TRBD2; v_gene: TRBV5-1; j_gene: TRBJ2-7; abundance: .; CDR3aa: CASSLGGLAGAGYEQYF; CDR3nt: TGCGCCAGCAGCTTGGGGGGGCTAGCGGGAGCGGGCTACGAGCAGTATTTC
len: 15; d_gene: .; v_gene: TRBV9; j_gene: TRBJ2-3; abundance: .; CDR3aa: CASSVDPGGQDTQYF; CDR3nt: TGTGCCAGCAGCGTAGATCCGGGGGGACAAGATACGCAGTATTTT
len: 12; d_gene: .; v_gene: TRBV10-3; j_gene: TRBJ1-3; abundance: .; CDR3aa: CAISVQGGTIYF; CDR3nt: TGTGCCATCAGTGTACAAGGGGGCACCATATATTTT
len: 15; d_gene: TRBD2; v_gene: TRBV4-1; j_gene: TRBJ2-3; abundance: few; CDR3aa: CASSPGLAGSDTQYF; CDR3nt: TGCGCCAGCAGCCCCGGACTAGCGGGTTCAGATACGCAGTATTTT
len: 14; d_gene: .; v_gene: TRBV5-1; j_gene: TRBJ1-6; abundance: .; CDR3aa: CASRPNPGDEPLHF; CDR3nt: TGCGCCAGCAGGCCGAATCCGGGAGACGAACCCCTCCACTTT
len: 13; d_gene: .; v_gene: TRBV7-6; j_gene: TRBJ2-7; abundance: .; CDR3aa: CASSYKKGGQQYF; CDR3nt: TGTGCCAGCAGCTACAAAAAAGGGGGACAGCAGTACTTC
len: 12; d_gene: .; v_gene: TRBV27; j_gene: TRBJ2-7; abundance: .; CDR3aa: CASSPSRVEQYF; CDR3nt: TGTGCCAGCAGTCCGTCTCGGGTCGAGCAGTACTTC
len: 11; d_gene: TRBD2; v_gene: TRBV20-1; j_gene: TRBJ2-1; abundance: .; CDR3aa: CSARGLVEQFF; CDR3nt: TGCAGTGCTAGGGGACTAGTCGAGCAGTTCTTC
len: 11; d_gene: .; v_gene: TRBV30; j_gene: TRBJ2-5; abundance: once; CDR3aa: CAWTVQETQYF; CDR3nt: TGTGCCTGGACAGTCCAAGAGACCCAGTACTTC
len: 14; d_gene: TRBD1; v_gene: TRBV18; j_gene: TRBJ1-1; abundance: .; CDR3aa: CASSPGQMNTEAFF; CDR3nt: TGTGCCAGCTCACCGGGACAGATGAACACTGAAGCTTTCTTT
len: 14; d_gene: .; v_gene: TRBV4-3; j_gene: TRBJ2-5; abundance: .; CDR3aa: CASSQRSPQETQYF; CDR3nt: TGCGCCAGCAGCCAACGTAGTCCCCAAGAGACCCAGTACTTC
len: 14; d_gene: TRBD2; v_gene: TRBV5-4; j_gene: TRBJ2-1; abundance: .; CDR3aa: CASSPGGARNEQFF; CDR3nt: TGTGCCAGCTCCCCGGGGGGGGCGAGGAATGAGCAGTTCTTC
len: 13; d_gene: .; v_gene: TRBV6-4; j_gene: TRBJ2-1; abundance: .; CDR3aa: CASSDGGVSEQFF; CDR3nt: TGTGCCAGCAGTGACGGAGGGGTCAGTGAGCAGTTCTTC
len: 17; d_gene: TRBD2; v_gene: TRBV10-3; j_gene: TRBJ2-2; abundance: .; CDR3aa: CAISEETGGGGTGELFF; CDR3nt: TGTGCCATCAGTGAGGAAACTGGCGGGGGGGGCACCGGGGAGCTGTTTTTT
len: 15; d_gene: .; v_gene: TRBV9; j_gene: TRBJ2-5; abundance: .; CDR3aa: CASSASPLGGETQYF; CDR3nt: TGTGCCAGCAGCGCTTCCCCCCTGGGGGGAGAGACCCAGTACTTC
len: 12; d_gene: .; v_gene: TRBV29-1; j_gene: TRBJ2-5; abundance: .; CDR3aa: CSVSDYQETQYF; CDR3nt: TGCAGCGTCAGCGACTACCAAGAGACCCAGTACTTC
len: 14; d_gene: .; v_gene: TRBV4-3; j_gene: TRBJ1-3; abundance: .; CDR3aa: CASSQDSSGNTIYF; CDR3nt: TGCGCCAGCAGCCAAGATAGCTCTGGAAACACCATATATTTT
len: 14; d_gene: .; v_gene: TRBV11-2; j_gene: TRBJ2-5; abundance: once; CDR3aa: CASSLKGLQETQYF; CDR3nt: TGTGCCAGCAGCTTAAAGGGGTTACAAGAGACCCAGTACTTC
len: 18; d_gene: .; v_gene: TRBV27; j_gene: TRBJ1-6; abundance: .; CDR3aa: CASSLSTPRPLYNSPLHF; CDR3nt: TGTGCCAGCAGTTTATCCACTCCACGCCCTTTATATAATTCACCCCTCCACTTT
len: 14; d_gene: TRBD1; v_gene: TRBV2; j_gene: TRBJ2-1; abundance: once; CDR3aa: CASRGTGNYNEQFF; CDR3nt: TGTGCCAGCAGAGGGACAGGGAACTACAATGAGCAGTTCTTC
len: 16; d_gene: TRBD1; v_gene: TRBV30; j_gene: TRBJ1-4; abundance: .; CDR3aa: CAWSVPLTGRNEKLFF; CDR3nt: TGTGCCTGGAGTGTACCCTTGACAGGGCGGAATGAAAAACTGTTTTTT
len: 15; d_gene: TRBD2; v_gene: TRBV9; j_gene: TRBJ2-3; abundance: .; CDR3aa: CASSALAGDTDTQYF; CDR3nt: TGTGCCAGCAGCGCACTAGCGGGAGACACAGATACGCAGTATTTT
len: 12; d_gene: TRBD1; v_gene: TRBV18; j_gene: TRBJ1-4; abundance: .; CDR3aa: CASSQQGAALFF; CDR3nt: TGTGCCAGCTCACAGCAGGGGGCGGCACTGTTTTTT
len: 17; d_gene: TRBD1; v_gene: TRBV7-3; j_gene: TRBJ1-5; abundance: .; CDR3aa: CASSLCRGQEVRQPQHF; CDR3nt: TGTGCCAGCAGCTTATGCAGGGGACAGGAGGTCCGGCAGCCCCAGCATTTT
len: 16; d_gene: .; v_gene: TRBV5-6; j_gene: TRBJ1-3; abundance: few; CDR3aa: CASSLFGGRPGNTIYF; CDR3nt: TGTGCCAGCAGCTTGTTCGGGGGGCGACCTGGAAACACCATATATTTT
len: 14; d_gene: .; v_gene: TRBV11-2; j_gene: TRBJ1-2; abundance: .; CDR3aa: CASSLEASNYGYTF; CDR3nt: TGTGCCAGCAGCTTAGAGGCATCTAACTATGGCTACACCTTC
len: 14; d_gene: .; v_gene: TRBV6-5; j_gene: TRBJ1-1; abundance: .; CDR3aa: CASSYEGVNTEAFF; CDR3nt: TGTGCCAGCAGTTACGAGGGGGTGAACACTGAAGCTTTCTTT
len: 14; d_gene: TRBD1; v_gene: TRBV7-3; j_gene: TRBJ1-1; abundance: .; CDR3aa: CASSKGQGKGEAFF; CDR3nt: TGTGCCAGCAGCAAAGGACAGGGGAAGGGTGAAGCTTTCTTT
len: 15; d_gene: .; v_gene: TRBV9; j_gene: TRBJ1-1; abundance: .; CDR3aa: CASSVDTGLNTEAFF; CDR3nt: TGTGCCAGCAGCGTAGATACAGGATTGAACACTGAAGCTTTCTTT
len: 16; d_gene: .; v_gene: TRBV12-5; j_gene: TRBJ2-1; abundance: .; CDR3aa: CASAQNRRSSYNEQFF; CDR3nt: TGTGCTAGTGCCCAAAATCGTCGTAGCTCCTACAATGAGCAGTTCTTC
len: 12; d_gene: .; v_gene: TRBV7-2; j_gene: TRBJ2-7; abundance: once; CDR3aa: CASSFTSGEQYF; CDR3nt: TGTGCCAGCAGCTTCACTAGTGGCGAGCAGTACTTC
len: 17; d_gene: .; v_gene: TRBV14; j_gene: TRBJ2-1; abundance: .; CDR3aa: CASSLRRGGLPYNEQFF; CDR3nt: TGTGCCAGCAGCCTCCGCCGAGGGGGACTACCCTACAATGAGCAGTTCTTC
len: 12; d_gene: TRBD1; v_gene: TRBV27; j_gene: TRBJ2-7; abundance: .; CDR3aa: CASSTGGQGLYF; CDR3nt: TGTGCCAGCAGTACAGGGGGACAGGGGCTGTACTTC
len: 15; d_gene: .; v_gene: TRBV5-1; j_gene: TRBJ2-2; abundance: .; CDR3aa: CASSLLTGETGELFF; CDR3nt: TGCGCCAGCAGCTTGTTAACAGGAGAGACCGGGGAGCTGTTTTTT
len: 14; d_gene: .; v_gene: TRBV5-4; j_gene: TRBJ1-2; abundance: .; CDR3aa: CASSPQGGDYGYTF; CDR3nt: TGTGCCAGCAGCCCCCAGGGAGGAGACTATGGCTACACCTTC
len: 14; d_gene: TRBD2; v_gene: TRBV4-2; j_gene: TRBJ2-7; abundance: .; CDR3aa: CASSQELAGYEQYF; CDR3nt: TGTGCCAGCAGCCAAGAACTAGCGGGGTACGAGCAGTACTTC
len: 13; d_gene: TRBD1; v_gene: TRBV29-1; j_gene: TRBJ1-1; abundance: .; CDR3aa: CSAGQDANTEAFF; CDR3nt: TGCAGCGCAGGACAGGACGCGAACACTGAAGCTTTCTTT
len: 15; d_gene: TRBD1; v_gene: TRBV5-1; j_gene: TRBJ2-3; abundance: .; CDR3aa: CASSLRGGHTDTQYF; CDR3nt: TGCGCCAGCAGCTTAAGAGGGGGCCACACAGATACGCAGTATTTT
len: 14; d_gene: TRBD1; v_gene: TRBV5-1; j_gene: TRBJ1-2; abundance: .; CDR3aa: CASNQGAPNYGYTF; CDR3nt: TGCGCCAGCAACCAGGGGGCACCTAACTATGGCTACACCTTC
len: 14; d_gene: .; v_gene: TRBV19; j_gene: TRBJ2-4; abundance: .; CDR3aa: CASTPGISADIQYF; CDR3nt: TGTGCCAGTACCCCCGGGATCTCAGCGGACATTCAGTACTTC
len: 15; d_gene: TRBD1; v_gene: TRBV13; j_gene: TRBJ1-3; abundance: few; CDR3aa: CASSSQTGAGNTIYF; CDR3nt: TGTGCCAGCAGCTCCCAGACAGGGGCCGGAAACACCATATATTTT
len: 15; d_gene: TRBD1; v_gene: TRBV6-5; j_gene: TRBJ1-6; abundance: .; CDR3aa: CASNLKGQSNSPLHF; CDR3nt: TGTGCCAGCAATTTAAAGGGACAGAGCAATTCACCCCTCCACTTT
len: 14; d_gene: .; v_gene: TRBV11-3; j_gene: TRBJ1-1; abundance: .; CDR3aa: CASSPGAENTEAFF; CDR3nt: TGTGCCAGCAGCCCAGGGGCTGAGAACACTGAAGCTTTCTTT
len: 15; d_gene: .; v_gene: TRBV7-7; j_gene: TRBJ2-2; abundance: .; CDR3aa: CASSPGTTNTGELFF; CDR3nt: TGTGCCAGCAGTCCCGGGACAACGAACACCGGGGAGCTGTTTTTT
len: 14; d_gene: TRBD1; v_gene: TRBV5-4; j_gene: TRBJ2-7; abundance: .; CDR3aa: CASTRQGGNYEQYF; CDR3nt: TGTGCCAGCACCAGACAGGGGGGGAACTACGAGCAGTACTTC
len: 14; d_gene: TRBD1; v_gene: TRBV29-1; j_gene: TRBJ1-2; abundance: once; CDR3aa: CSVEAGQGIGGYTF; CDR3nt: TGCAGCGTTGAAGCTGGACAGGGAATTGGTGGCTACACCTTC
len: 13; d_gene: .; v_gene: TRBV30; j_gene: TRBJ1-5; abundance: .; CDR3aa: CAWSVEGLQPQHF; CDR3nt: TGTGCCTGGAGTGTAGAGGGACTTCAGCCCCAGCATTTT
len: 17; d_gene: .; v_gene: TRBV19; j_gene: TRBJ1-2; abundance: few; CDR3aa: CASSIKLKVSGNYGYTF; CDR3nt: TGTGCCAGTAGTATTAAGTTGAAGGTGTCAGGGAACTATGGCTACACCTTC
len: 17; d_gene: TRBD2; v_gene: TRBV5-1; j_gene: TRBJ2-3; abundance: .; CDR3aa: CASSLTVAGGSTDTQYF; CDR3nt: TGCGCCAGCAGCTTGACCGTAGCGGGGGGTTCCACAGATACGCAGTATTTT
len: 14; d_gene: .; v_gene: TRBV19; j_gene: TRBJ1-1; abundance: .; CDR3aa: CASSIYGGNTEAFF; CDR3nt: TGTGCCAGTAGTATATACGGGGGGAACACTGAAGCTTTCTTT
len: 13; d_gene: .; v_gene: TRBV18; j_gene: TRBJ1-1; abundance: .; CDR3aa: CASSREMNTEAFF; CDR3nt: TGTGCCAGCTCACGGGAGATGAACACTGAAGCTTTCTTT